The 13 T cell receptor beta chains below all came from one sample that was sequenced in a study of cytomegalovirus exposure and HLA in healthy donors. The PCR was carried out with 60 Vbeta primers and 13 Jbeta primers. Profiled with immunoSEQ multiplex PCR; TCRdb holds only in-frame clones, not every one. The sample records some 99,000 clones, roughly two thirds being singletons. The source material was PBMCs. These receptors all stem from a female donor in good health and CMV-seronegative.

J is TRBJ2-1 and V is TRBV19; 10 bases align to TRBD2. Looked up from germline, CDR1 is LNHDA and CDR2 is SQIVND (reference sequence). The J segment lost 3 bases and the V segment lost 7 bases, leaving 9 bases of the junction unmatched. The CDR3 has 16 residues. The CDR3 nucleotides read TGTGCCAGTATGATTAGCGGGGGGCCTAACTACAATGAGCAGTTCTTC. Translated, it gives CASMISGGPNYNEQFF.

The rearrangement links TRBV5-4 to TRBJ2-5, with D maybe TRBD1 (6 bases). The germline CDR1 and CDR2 sequences are SGHNT and YYREEE (reference sequence). This CDR3 has 15 residues. Trimming removed 4 bases at V and 4 bases at J, with 17 bases between. CDR3 coding DNA: TGTGCCAGCAGCCCTGAGGGACAAAGAGGAGAGACCCAGTACTTC. Its translation: CASSPEGQRGETQYF. The variable domain in full, with the rest retrieved from reference TRBV5-4 and TRBJ2-5, is ETGVTQSPTHLIKTRGQQVTLRCSSQSGHNTVSWYQQALGQGPQFIFQYYREEENGRGNFPPRFSGLQFPNYSSELNVNALELDDSALYLCASSPEGQRGETQYFGPGTRLLVL.

The rearrangement links TRBV5-8 to TRBJ2-1, with 9 bases identical to TRBD1. CDR1 and CDR2 (germline): SGHTS, YDEGEE. Trimming removed 5 bases from V and 2 bases from J; junction bases left unmatched: 5. The CDR3 is made up of 15 amino acids. In DNA, the CDR3 is TGTGCCAGCAGGTTAGGACAGGGGACCTACAATGAGCAGTTCTTC. Its protein product is CASRLGQGTYNEQFF.

This chain connects TRBV2 to TRBJ2-7; 8 positions agree with TRBD2. CDR3 length: 15 amino acids. Germline assignment: CDR1 SNHLY and CDR2 FYNNEI. V was clipped by 6 bases and J by 5 bases; unmatched bases: 12. The CDR3 protein is CASSLGLAGPDEQYF. For the CDR3, the DNA is TGTGCCAGCAGCCTCGGACTAGCCGGTCCCGACGAGCAGTACTTC.

The rearrangement links TRBV28 to TRBJ2-7; TRBD1 aligns across 8 bases. In germline, CDR1 is MDHEN, CDR2 SYDVKM. The CDR3 is 14 residues long. V dropped 5 bases and J dropped 3; count of bases not matched to a gene: 6. The CDR3: CASSIRQGRYEQYF. The CDR3 DNA reads as TGTGCCAGCAGTATCCGACAGGGGCGCTACGAGCAGTACTTC.

This rearrangement joins TRBV30 to TRBJ2-1, with 7 bases fitting TRBD1. V shed 6 bases and J 2 bases; nucleotides not matched to a gene: 7. Germline lookup yields CDR1 GTSNPN and CDR2 SVGIG (reference sequence). This CDR3 has 14 amino acids. The CDR3 region has the DNA TGTGCCTGCCTGTGGGACAGTGCCTACAATGAGCAGTTCTTC. Translation gives CACLWDSAYNEQFF.

V is TRBV5-4 and J is TRBJ2-2; D is possibly TRBD1 (5 bases). Trimming shortened V by 3 bases and J by 2 bases, and 14 bases separated the two germline ends. The CDR3 spans 16 residues. The germline V gene has CDR1 SGHNT and CDR2 YYREEE (reference sequence). CDR3 amino acids: CASSSGAGRNTGELFF. The CDR3 DNA follows: TGTGCCAGCAGCTCTGGGGCAGGCCGCAACACCGGGGAGCTGTTTTTT.

The chain joins TRBV5-4 to TRBJ1-1; weak D call: TRBD1 (6 bases). V was trimmed by 4 bases and J by 10 bases, leaving 20 bases between them. CDR1 SGHNT and CDR2 YYREEE come from the germline V gene (reference sequence). The CDR3 contains 14 residues. In nucleotides, the CDR3 is TGTGCCAGCAGCACACAGGGCCTCGAAAGTGCAGCTTTCTTT. Its protein is CASSTQGLESAAFF.

The chain combines TRBV30 with TRBJ2-5, with D tentatively TRBD1 (5 bases). Germline CDR1 and CDR2: GTSNPN and SVGIG (reference sequence). The CDR3 covers 12 residues. The V gene lost 8 bases and the J gene lost 1 base, with 11 bases spanning the gap. The CDR3 here is CARQGIQETQYF. Here the CDR3 DNA reads TGTGCCCGTCAGGGAATCCAAGAGACCCAGTACTTC. The complete variable domain, with remaining parts taken from reference TRBV30 and TRBJ2-5, reads SQTIHQWPATLVQPVGSPLSLECTVEGTSNPNLYWYRQAAGRGLQLLFYSVGIGQISSEVPQNLSASRPQDRQFILSSKKLLLSDSGFYLCARQGIQETQYFGPGTRLLVL.

This chain uses TRBV6-6 with TRBJ1-1, with TRBD1 as a possible D gene (5 bases). CDR1 MNHNY and CDR2 SVGAGI come from the germline V gene (reference sequence). Trimming shortened V by 1 base and J by 3 bases, and 12 bases separated the two germline ends. The CDR3 sequence is 15 residues long. CDR3 coding DNA: TGTGCCAGCAGTTACTGGGGGGGGAAGGACACTGAAGCTTTCTTT. Amino acid sequence: CASSYWGGKDTEAFF.

This chain uses TRBV30 with TRBJ2-7, with D perhaps matching TRBD2 (6 bases). Germline CDR1 GTSNPN, CDR2 SVGIG (reference sequence). This CDR3 contains 14 residues. The V and J ends lost 4 bases and 3 bases respectively, with 16 bases between them. The CDR3 region has the DNA TGTGCCTGGATTGGTTCAGGAGGGAGCTACGAGCAGTACTTC. Its protein product is CAWIGSGGSYEQYF.

DNA for the CDR3: TGTGCCAGCAGTTATAGCGGAGACCCGGCAGATACGCAGTATTTT. As protein: CASSYSGDPADTQYF. The chain combines TRBV27 with TRBJ2-3; D is perhaps TRBD2 (6 bases). From germline, CDR1 is MNHEY and CDR2 SMNVEV (reference sequence). The CDR3 runs 15 residues. Trimming shortened V by 4 bases and J by 4 bases, and 15 bases separated the two germline ends.

CDR3 protein: CASKNRNQPQHF. In nucleotides, the CDR3 is TGTGCCAGTAAAAACAGAAATCAGCCCCAGCATTTT. This sequence joins TRBV19 and TRBJ1-5; D call uncertain. CDR1 is LNHDA, CDR2 SQIVND, per germline (reference sequence). CDR3 size: 12 residues. Trimming pared 7 bases from V and 4 bases from J, leaving 8 bases between.